The 16 T cell receptor beta chains presented below share a single source sample, sequenced in a study of OX40 agonist ivuxolimab in advanced cancers. TCRdb's table, derived via immunoSEQ multiplex PCR, lists solely in-frame clones and lacks some. The repertoire holds approximately 16,000 clones, 77% seen once, with 9.5% to 15% in the top ten. The sequencing here drew on CD4+ or CD8+ T cells sorted from blood, taken in a trial of the OX40 agonist ivuxolimab. Receptors originate from an adult with an advanced solid tumor such as melanoma, head and neck, liver or kidney cancer.

This clone showed up just a few times. The chain is built from TRBV19 and TRBJ1-2; no reliable D call. Trimming stripped 11 bases from V and 8 bases from J, with 12 bases between. The germline gives CDR1 LNHDA, CDR2 SQIVND (reference sequence). CDR3 length equals 10 residues. In DNA, the CDR3 is TGTGCCGAGGCCATGTCGGGCTACACCTTC. This codes for CAEAMSGYTF.

The sample holds a few counts of this clone. The rearrangement joins TRBV7-8 to TRBJ1-1; D may be TRBD1 (5 bases). CDR3 length: 14 amino acids. The germline V gene encodes CDR1 SGHVS and CDR2 FQNEAQ. V was cut by 5 bases and J by 6 bases, with 16 bases left in between. In DNA form, the CDR3 reads TGTGCCAGCAGCGTCCGAAGCCTGGGGCCTGAAGCTTTCTTT. The encoded protein is CASSVRSLGPEAFF.

The gene calls are TRBV6-9 and TRBJ1-4; 7 bases are shared with TRBD1. The V segment lost 3 bases and the J segment 11 bases; nucleotides outside the gene matches: 6. Per the germline V gene, CDR1 is MNHGY and CDR2 is SVAAGI. The CDR3 runs to 13 residues. The CDR3 region is CASSYASGGKLFF. The DNA of the CDR3 is TGTGCCAGCAGTTACGCTTCAGGGGGGAAACTGTTTTTT.

The chain employs TRBV6-5 and TRBJ2-7, with D unresolved. Germline values: CDR1 MNHEY, CDR2 SVGAGI. With 5 bases removed from V and 2 bases from J, the gap between germline ends came to 10 bases. The CDR3 loop spans 13 amino acids. This CDR3 is CASSAVGAYEQYF. CDR3 sequence (DNA): TGTGCCAGCAGTGCGGTCGGAGCCTACGAGCAGTACTTC.

The chain joins TRBV13 to TRBJ2-7; D is perhaps TRBD2 (5 bases). CDR3 length: 16 amino acids. The V end was cut by 5 bases, the J end by 0 bases, with 17 bases between. Germline V gene data show CDR1 as PRHDT and CDR2 as FYEKMQ (reference sequence). The CDR3 sequence: CASSPAPTISSYEQYF. For the CDR3, the DNA is TGTGCCAGCAGCCCAGCCCCGACTATAAGCTCCTACGAGCAGTACTTC.

The V and J genes are TRBV4-1 and TRBJ1-6; 10 bases align to TRBD1. CDR3 size: 15 residues. J was trimmed by 7 bases and V by 4 bases; bases with no gene match: 4. Germline loops: CDR1 MGHRA, CDR2 YSYEKL. The chain's CDR3 is CASSPWTGGNSPLHF. CDR3 DNA sequence: TGCGCCAGCAGCCCCTGGACAGGGGGAAATTCACCCCTCCACTTT.

The chain has TRBV9 and TRBJ2-2; perhaps D is TRBD1 or TRBD2 (5 bases each). V was trimmed by 0 bases and J by 7 bases, leaving 13 bases between them. Germline loops: CDR1 SGDLS, CDR2 YYNGEE. This CDR3 spans 15 amino acids. The CDR3 loop is CASSVVGAGGGELFF. CDR3 DNA sequence: TGTGCCAGCAGCGTAGTTGGGGCGGGCGGCGGGGAGCTGTTTTTT.

This chain links TRBV6-5 with TRBJ2-7; D uncertain. The CDR3 has 15 residues. Germline loops: CDR1 MNHEY, CDR2 SVGAGI. The V end was cut by 2 bases, the J end by 2 bases, with 13 bases between. CDR3 amino acids: CASSYGPPTAYEQYF. In DNA form, the CDR3 reads TGTGCCAGCAGTTACGGACCGCCTACTGCCTACGAGCAGTACTTC.

The chain combines TRBV11-3 with TRBJ1-1; D gene uncertain. Germline CDR1 is SGHNT and CDR2 is YENEEA. This CDR3 is 12 amino acids long. V was cut by 4 bases and J by 1 base, with 4 bases left in between. In nucleotides, the CDR3 is TGTGCCAGCAGCTATCCGAACACTGAAGCTTTCTTT. It translates to CASSYPNTEAFF.

DNA for the CDR3: TGTGCCAGCAGCTTAGGGGGAGTCAACGTCCTGACTTTC. Its translation: CASSLGGVNVLTF. The chain combines TRBV6-6 with TRBJ2-6, with D perhaps matching TRBD1 (6 bases). This CDR3 is 13 amino acids long. V dropped 6 bases and J dropped 9 bases, with 12 bases sitting between them. Germline V gene sequence: CDR1 MNHNY, CDR2 SVGAGI (reference sequence).

The gene calls are TRBV25-1 and TRBJ2-5; weak D call: TRBD1 (6 bases). Germline values: CDR1 MGHDK, CDR2 SYGVNS. With 4 bases removed from V and 5 bases from J, the gap between germline ends came to 23 bases. The CDR3 spans 17 residues. CDR3 DNA: TGTGCCAGCAGTGGCCGTCGGGCCAGGGGTTCCCGGGAGACCCAGTACTTC. This encodes CASSGRRARGSRETQYF.

CDR3 sequence (DNA): TGTGCCAGCAGCCTTGTCGGGGGGGCTGACGAGCAGTACTTC. As protein: CASSLVGGADEQYF. This chain links TRBV6-5 with TRBJ2-7; 8 positions agree with TRBD2. Looked up from germline, CDR1 is MNHEY and CDR2 is SVGAGI. This CDR3 comprises 14 residues. Trimming took 6 bases from V and 5 from J; bases not matched to a gene: 9.

The V gene is TRBV6-6, the J gene TRBJ1-6; a weak D match, TRBD1 (6 bases). The CDR3 covers 14 residues. The germline V gene encodes CDR1 MNHNY and CDR2 SVGAGI (reference sequence). V lost 2 bases to trimming and J lost 5 bases, with 7 bases between them. The CDR3 sequence: CASSYGGHNSPLHF. DNA of the CDR3: TGTGCCAGCAGTTACGGGGGCCATAATTCACCCCTCCACTTT.

This clone turned up a few times. The rearrangement links TRBV5-4 to TRBJ2-3, with D unresolved. Germline loops: CDR1 SGHNT, CDR2 YYREEE (reference sequence). The CDR3 is 15 amino acids. Trimming pared 3 bases from V and 0 bases from J, leaving 11 bases between. Here the CDR3 DNA reads TGTGCCAGCAGCTCCGGAGTGATTAGCACAGATACGCAGTATTTT. Translation: CASSSGVISTDTQYF.

The chain couples TRBV13 to TRBJ1-1; 7 bases fit TRBD1. Germline V gene lookup returns CDR1 PRHDT and CDR2 FYEKMQ (reference sequence). The CDR3 runs to 14 residues. The ends lost 4 bases at V and 1 base at J; junction bases unmatched: 3. This CDR3 reads CASSSDRANTEAFF. The CDR3 DNA reads as TGTGCCAGCAGCTCAGACAGGGCGAACACTGAAGCTTTCTTT.

This sequence joins TRBV6-1 and TRBJ2-1; a possible D gene is TRBD1 (6 bases). V was clipped by 3 bases and J by 8 bases, with 23 bases between them. The germline gives CDR1 MNHNS, CDR2 SASEGT. The CDR3 contains 17 residues. CDR3 sequence reads: CASSEFETGLESDEQFF. For the CDR3, the DNA is TGTGCCAGCAGTGAGTTCGAGACAGGATTGGAATCGGATGAGCAGTTCTTC.